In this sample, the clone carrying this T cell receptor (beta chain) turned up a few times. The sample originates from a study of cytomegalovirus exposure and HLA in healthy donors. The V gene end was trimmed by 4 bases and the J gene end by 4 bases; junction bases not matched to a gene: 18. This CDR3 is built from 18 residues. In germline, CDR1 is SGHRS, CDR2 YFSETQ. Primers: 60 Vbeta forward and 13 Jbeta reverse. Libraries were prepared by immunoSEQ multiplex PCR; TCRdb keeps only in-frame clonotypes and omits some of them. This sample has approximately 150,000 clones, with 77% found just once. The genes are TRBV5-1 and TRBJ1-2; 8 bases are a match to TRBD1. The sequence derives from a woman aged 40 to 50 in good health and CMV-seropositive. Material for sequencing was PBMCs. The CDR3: CASSPLGGTGEASYGYTF. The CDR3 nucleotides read TGCGCCAGCAGCCCCCTGGGAGGGACAGGCGAAGCTAGCTATGGCTACACCTTC.